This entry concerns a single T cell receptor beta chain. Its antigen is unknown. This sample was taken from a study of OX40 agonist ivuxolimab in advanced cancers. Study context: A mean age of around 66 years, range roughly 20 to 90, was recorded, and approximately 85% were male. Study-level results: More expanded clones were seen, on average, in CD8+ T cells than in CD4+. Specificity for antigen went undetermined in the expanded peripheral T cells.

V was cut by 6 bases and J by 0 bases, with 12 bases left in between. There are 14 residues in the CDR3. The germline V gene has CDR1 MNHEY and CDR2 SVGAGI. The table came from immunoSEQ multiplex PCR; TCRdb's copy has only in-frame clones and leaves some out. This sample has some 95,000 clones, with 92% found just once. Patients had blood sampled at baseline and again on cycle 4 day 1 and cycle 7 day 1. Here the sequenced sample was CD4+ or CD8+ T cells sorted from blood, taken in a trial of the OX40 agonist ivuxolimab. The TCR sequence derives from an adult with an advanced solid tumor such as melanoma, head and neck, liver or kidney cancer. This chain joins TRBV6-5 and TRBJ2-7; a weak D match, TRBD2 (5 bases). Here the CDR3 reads CASRGSGLSYEQYF. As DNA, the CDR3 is TGTGCCAGCAGGGGGAGCGGCCTCTCCTACGAGCAGTACTTC.